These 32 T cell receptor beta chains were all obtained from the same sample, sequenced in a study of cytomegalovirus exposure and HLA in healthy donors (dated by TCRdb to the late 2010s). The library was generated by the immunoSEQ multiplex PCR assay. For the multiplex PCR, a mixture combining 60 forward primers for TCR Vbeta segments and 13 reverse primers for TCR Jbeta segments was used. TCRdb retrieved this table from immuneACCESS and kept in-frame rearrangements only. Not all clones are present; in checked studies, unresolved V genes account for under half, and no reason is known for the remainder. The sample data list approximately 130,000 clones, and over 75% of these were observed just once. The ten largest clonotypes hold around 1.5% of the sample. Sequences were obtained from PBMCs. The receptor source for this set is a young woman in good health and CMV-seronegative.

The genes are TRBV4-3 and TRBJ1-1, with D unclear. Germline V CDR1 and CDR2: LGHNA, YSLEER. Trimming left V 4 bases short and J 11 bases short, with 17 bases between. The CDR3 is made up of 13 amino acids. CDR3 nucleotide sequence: TGCGCCAGCAGCCCTCGCCAGGCCACGGTGGCTTTCTTT. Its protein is CASSPRQATVAFF.

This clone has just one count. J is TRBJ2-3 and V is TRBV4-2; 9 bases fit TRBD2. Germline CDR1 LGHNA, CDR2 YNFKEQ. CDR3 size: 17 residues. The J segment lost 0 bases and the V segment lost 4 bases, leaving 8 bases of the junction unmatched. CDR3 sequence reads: CASSRLSGGQSTDTQYF. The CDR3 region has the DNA TGTGCCAGCAGCCGTCTGAGCGGGGGGCAAAGCACAGATACGCAGTATTTT.

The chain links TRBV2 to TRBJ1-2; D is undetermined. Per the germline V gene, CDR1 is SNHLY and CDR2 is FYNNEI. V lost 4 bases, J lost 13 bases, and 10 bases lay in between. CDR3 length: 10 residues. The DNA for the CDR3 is TGTGCCAGCAGTGGGTTGGCAGGCACCTTC. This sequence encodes CASSGLAGTF.

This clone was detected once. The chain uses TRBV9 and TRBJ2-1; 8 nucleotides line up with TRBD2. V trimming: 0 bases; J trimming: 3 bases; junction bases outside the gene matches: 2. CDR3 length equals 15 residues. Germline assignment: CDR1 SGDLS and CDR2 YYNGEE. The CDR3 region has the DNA TGTGCCAGCAGCGTAGCCGGGAGGGGCTACAATGAGCAGTTCTTC. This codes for CASSVAGRGYNEQFF. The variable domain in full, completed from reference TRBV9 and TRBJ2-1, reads DSGVTQTPKHLITATGQRVTLRCSPRSGDLSVYWYQQSLDQGLQFLIQYYNGEERAKGNILERFSAQQFPDLHSELNLSSLELGDSALYFCASSVAGRGYNEQFFGPGTRLTVL.

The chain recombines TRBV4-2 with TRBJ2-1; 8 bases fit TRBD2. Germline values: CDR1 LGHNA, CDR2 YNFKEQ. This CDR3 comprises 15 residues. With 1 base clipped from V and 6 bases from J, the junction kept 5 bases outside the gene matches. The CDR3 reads CASSQGELAANEQFF. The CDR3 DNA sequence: TGTGCCAGCAGCCAAGGTGAACTAGCGGCCAATGAGCAGTTCTTC.

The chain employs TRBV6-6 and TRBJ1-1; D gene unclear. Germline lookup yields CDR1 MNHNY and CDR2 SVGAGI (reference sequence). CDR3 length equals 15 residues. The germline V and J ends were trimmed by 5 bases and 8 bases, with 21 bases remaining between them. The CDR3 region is CASSPLEMGRGEAFF. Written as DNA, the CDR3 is TGTGCCAGCAGTCCTCTCGAAATGGGGAGAGGGGAAGCTTTCTTT.

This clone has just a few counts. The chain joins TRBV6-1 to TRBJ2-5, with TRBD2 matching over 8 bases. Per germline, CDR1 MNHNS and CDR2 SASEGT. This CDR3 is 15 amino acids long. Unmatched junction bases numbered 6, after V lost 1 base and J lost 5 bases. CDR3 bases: TGTGCCAGCAGTGAAGAGGCGGGAGGCGGCGAGACCCAGTACTTC. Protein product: CASSEEAGGGETQYF.

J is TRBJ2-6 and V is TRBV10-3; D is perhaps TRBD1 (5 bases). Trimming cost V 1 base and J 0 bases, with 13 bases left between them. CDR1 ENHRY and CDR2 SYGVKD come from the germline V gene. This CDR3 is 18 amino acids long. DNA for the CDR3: TGTGCCATCAGTGAGTTCCTGGACACCCACTCTGGGGCCAACGTCCTGACTTTC. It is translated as CAISEFLDTHSGANVLTF.

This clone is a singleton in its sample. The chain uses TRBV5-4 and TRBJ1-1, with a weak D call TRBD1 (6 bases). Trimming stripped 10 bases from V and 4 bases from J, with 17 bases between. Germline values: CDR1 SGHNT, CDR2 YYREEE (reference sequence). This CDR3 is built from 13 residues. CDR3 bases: TGTGCCGGAAAACAGGGAGGGGGCACTGAAGCTTTCTTT. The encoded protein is CAGKQGGGTEAFF.

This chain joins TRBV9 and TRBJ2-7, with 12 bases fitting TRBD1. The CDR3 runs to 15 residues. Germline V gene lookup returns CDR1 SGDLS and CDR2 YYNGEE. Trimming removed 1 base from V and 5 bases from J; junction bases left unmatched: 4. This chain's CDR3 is CASSVSGTGGHEQYF. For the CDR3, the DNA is TGTGCCAGCAGCGTAAGCGGGACAGGGGGCCACGAGCAGTACTTC. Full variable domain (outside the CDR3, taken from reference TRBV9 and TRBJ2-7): DSGVTQTPKHLITATGQRVTLRCSPRSGDLSVYWYQQSLDQGLQFLIQYYNGEERAKGNILERFSAQQFPDLHSELNLSSLELGDSALYFCASSVSGTGGHEQYFGPGTRLTVT.

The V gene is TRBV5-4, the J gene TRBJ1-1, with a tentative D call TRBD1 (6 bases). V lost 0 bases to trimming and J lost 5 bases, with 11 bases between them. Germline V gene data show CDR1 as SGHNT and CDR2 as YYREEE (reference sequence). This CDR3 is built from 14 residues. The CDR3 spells CASSLAGGQTEAFF. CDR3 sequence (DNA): TGTGCCAGCAGCTTGGCCGGGGGGCAGACTGAAGCTTTCTTT.

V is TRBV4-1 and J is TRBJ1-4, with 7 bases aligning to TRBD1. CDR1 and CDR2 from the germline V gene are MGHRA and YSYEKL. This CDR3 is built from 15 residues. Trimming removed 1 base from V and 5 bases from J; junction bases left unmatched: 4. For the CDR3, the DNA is TGCGCCAGCAGCCAAGTCCGGGACAGAAATGAAAAACTGTTTTTT. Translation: CASSQVRDRNEKLFF.

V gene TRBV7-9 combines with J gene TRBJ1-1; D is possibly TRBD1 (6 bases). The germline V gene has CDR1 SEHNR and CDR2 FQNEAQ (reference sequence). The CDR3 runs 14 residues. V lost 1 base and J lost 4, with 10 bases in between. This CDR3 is CASSLGGRGTEAFF. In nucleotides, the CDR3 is TGTGCCAGCAGCTTAGGGGGGCGCGGCACTGAAGCTTTCTTT. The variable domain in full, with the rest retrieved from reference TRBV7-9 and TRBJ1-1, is DTGVSQNPRHKITKRGQNVTFRCDPISEHNRLYWYRQTLGQGPEFLTYFQNEAQLEKSRLLSDRFSAERPKGSFSTLEIQRTEQGDSAMYLCASSLGGRGTEAFFGQGTRLTVV.

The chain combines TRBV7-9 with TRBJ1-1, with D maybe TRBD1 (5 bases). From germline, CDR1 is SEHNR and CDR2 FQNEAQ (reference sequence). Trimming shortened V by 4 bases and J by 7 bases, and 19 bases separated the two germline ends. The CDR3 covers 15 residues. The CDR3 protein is CASSYTGRGRGEAFF. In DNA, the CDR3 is TGTGCCAGCAGCTACACGGGGAGGGGAAGGGGTGAAGCTTTCTTT.

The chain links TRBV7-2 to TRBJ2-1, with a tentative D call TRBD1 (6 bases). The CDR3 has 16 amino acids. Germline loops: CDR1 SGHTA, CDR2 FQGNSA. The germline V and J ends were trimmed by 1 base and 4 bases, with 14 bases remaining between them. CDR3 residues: CASSLVPRGLYNEQFF. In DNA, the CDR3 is TGTGCCAGCAGCTTAGTTCCCAGGGGCCTATACAATGAGCAGTTCTTC.

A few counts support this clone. The CDR3 protein is CASSDGLGALISPSTDTQYF. CDR3 DNA sequence: TGTGCCAGCAGTGACGGGCTGGGGGCTTTGATATCCCCTAGCACAGATACGCAGTATTTT. The chain employs TRBV2 and TRBJ2-3, with a possible D match to TRBD1 (6 bases). In germline, CDR1 is SNHLY, CDR2 FYNNEI. Trimming took 3 bases from V and 0 from J, leaving 25 bases between them. The CDR3 is 20 residues long.

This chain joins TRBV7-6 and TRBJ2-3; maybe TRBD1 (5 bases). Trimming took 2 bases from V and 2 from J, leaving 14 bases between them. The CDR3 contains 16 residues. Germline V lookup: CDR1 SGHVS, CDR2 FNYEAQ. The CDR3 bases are TGTGCCAGCAGCTTAAGATCAGGGATTTTCACAGATACGCAGTATTTT. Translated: CASSLRSGIFTDTQYF.

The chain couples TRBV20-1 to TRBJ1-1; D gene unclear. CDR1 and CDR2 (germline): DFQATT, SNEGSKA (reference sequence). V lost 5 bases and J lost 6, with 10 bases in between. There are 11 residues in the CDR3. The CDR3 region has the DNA TGCAGTGCTTGGGGAGTGCCTGAAGCTTTCTTT. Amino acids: CSAWGVPEAFF.

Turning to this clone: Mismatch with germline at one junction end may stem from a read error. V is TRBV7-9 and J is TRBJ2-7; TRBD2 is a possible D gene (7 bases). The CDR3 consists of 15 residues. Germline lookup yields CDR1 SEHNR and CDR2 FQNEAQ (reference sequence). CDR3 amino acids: CSSSLAGGGPYEQYF. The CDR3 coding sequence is TGTTCCAGCAGCTTAGCTGGGGGGGGGCCCTACGAGCAGTACTTC.

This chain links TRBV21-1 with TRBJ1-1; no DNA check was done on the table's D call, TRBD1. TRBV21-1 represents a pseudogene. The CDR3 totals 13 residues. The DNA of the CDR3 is TGTGCCAGCATAGGGACAGGCGGCACTGAAGCTTTCTTT. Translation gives CASIGTGGTEAFF.

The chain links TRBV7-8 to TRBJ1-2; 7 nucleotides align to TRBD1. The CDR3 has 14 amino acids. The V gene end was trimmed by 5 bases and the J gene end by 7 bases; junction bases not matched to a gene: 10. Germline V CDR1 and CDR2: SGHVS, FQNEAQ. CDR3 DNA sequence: TGTGCCAGCAGCGCCCGGACAGGTAGTCGTGGCTACACCTTC. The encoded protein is CASSARTGSRGYTF.

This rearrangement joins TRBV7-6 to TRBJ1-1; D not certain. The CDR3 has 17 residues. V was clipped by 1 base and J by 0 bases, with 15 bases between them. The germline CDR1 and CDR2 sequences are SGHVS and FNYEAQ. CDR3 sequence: CASSLGSFAGMNTEAFF. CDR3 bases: TGTGCCAGCAGCTTAGGTAGTTTTGCGGGTATGAACACTGAAGCTTTCTTT.

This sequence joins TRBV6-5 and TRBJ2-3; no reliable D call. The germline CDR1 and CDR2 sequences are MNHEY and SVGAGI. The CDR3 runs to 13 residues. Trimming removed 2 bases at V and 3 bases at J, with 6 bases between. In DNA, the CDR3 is TGTGCCAGCAGTTACGAGGTGACAGATACGCAGTATTTT. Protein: CASSYEVTDTQYF.

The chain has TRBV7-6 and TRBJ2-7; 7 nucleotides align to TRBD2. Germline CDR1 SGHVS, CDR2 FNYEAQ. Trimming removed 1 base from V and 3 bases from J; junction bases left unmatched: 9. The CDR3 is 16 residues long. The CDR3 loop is CASSLGGGGNVYEQYF. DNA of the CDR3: TGTGCCAGCAGCTTAGGGGGGGGAGGCAACGTCTACGAGCAGTACTTC.

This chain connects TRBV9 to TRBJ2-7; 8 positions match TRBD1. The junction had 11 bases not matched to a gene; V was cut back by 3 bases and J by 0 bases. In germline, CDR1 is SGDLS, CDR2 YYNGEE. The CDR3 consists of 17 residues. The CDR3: CASSGPTPGQASYEQYF. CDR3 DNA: TGTGCCAGCAGCGGACCCACACCGGGACAGGCCTCCTACGAGCAGTACTTC.

In nucleotides, the CDR3 is TGTGCCAGCAGCCCCCCCCGGCGGGGGAGCACAGATACGCAGTATTTT. This gives the protein CASSPPRRGSTDTQYF. The V gene is TRBV14, the J gene TRBJ2-3, with 7 positions matching TRBD2. The CDR3 consists of 16 residues. V gave up 4 bases and J gave up 0 bases; unmatched junction bases: 7. Germline V gene data show CDR1 as SGHDN and CDR2 as FVKESK.

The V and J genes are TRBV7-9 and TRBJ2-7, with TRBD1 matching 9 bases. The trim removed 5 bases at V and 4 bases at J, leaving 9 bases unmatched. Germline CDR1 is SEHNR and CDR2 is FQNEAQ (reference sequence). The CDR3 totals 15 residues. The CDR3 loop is CASSLGQGNPYEQYF. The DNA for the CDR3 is TGTGCCAGCAGCCTTGGACAGGGGAACCCGTACGAGCAGTACTTC.

The CDR3 coding sequence is TGTGCCAGCAGCGTAGCAACGGCAGGGCAGACCGGGGAGCTGTTTTTT. It is translated as CASSVATAGQTGELFF. V and J are TRBV9 and TRBJ2-2; possibly TRBD1 for D (5 bases). The CDR3 is 16 residues long. Germline V gene lookup returns CDR1 SGDLS and CDR2 YYNGEE. Trimming cost V 0 bases and J 5 bases, with 14 bases left between them.

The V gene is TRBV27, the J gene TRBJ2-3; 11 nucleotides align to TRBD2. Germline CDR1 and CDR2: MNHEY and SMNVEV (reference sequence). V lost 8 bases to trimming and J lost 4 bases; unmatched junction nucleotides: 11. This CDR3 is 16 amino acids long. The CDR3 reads CASSQGGTSGSDTQYF. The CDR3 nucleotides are TGTGCCAGCTCCCAAGGTGGGACTAGCGGATCAGATACGCAGTATTTT.

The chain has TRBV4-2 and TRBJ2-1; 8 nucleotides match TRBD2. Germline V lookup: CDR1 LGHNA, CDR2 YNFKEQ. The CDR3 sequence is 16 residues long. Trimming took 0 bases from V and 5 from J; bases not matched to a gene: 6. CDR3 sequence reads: CASSQDTAGGNNEQFF. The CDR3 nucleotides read TGTGCCAGCAGCCAAGATACGGCGGGAGGAAACAATGAGCAGTTCTTC.

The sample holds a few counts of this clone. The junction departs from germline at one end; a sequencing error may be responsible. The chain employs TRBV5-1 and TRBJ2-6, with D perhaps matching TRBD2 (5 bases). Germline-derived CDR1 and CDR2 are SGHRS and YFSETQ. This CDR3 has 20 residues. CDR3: CASSLTGRTGSPPQANGLTF. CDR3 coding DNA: TGCGCCAGCAGCTTGACGGGAAGGACGGGAAGCCCCCCGCAGGCCAACGGCCTGACTTTC.

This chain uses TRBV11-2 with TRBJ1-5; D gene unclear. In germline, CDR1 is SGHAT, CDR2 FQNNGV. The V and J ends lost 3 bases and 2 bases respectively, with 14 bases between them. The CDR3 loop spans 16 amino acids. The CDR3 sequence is CASSFRRILRNQPQHF. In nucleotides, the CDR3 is TGTGCCAGCAGCTTTCGCAGGATTTTGCGCAATCAGCCCCAGCATTTT. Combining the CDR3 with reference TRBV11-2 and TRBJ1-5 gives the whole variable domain EAGVAQSPRYKIIEKRQSVAFWCNPISGHATLYWYQQILGQGPKLLIQFQNNGVVDDSQLPKDRFSAERLKGVDSTLKIQPAKLEDSAVYLCASSFRRILRNQPQHFGDGTRLSIL.